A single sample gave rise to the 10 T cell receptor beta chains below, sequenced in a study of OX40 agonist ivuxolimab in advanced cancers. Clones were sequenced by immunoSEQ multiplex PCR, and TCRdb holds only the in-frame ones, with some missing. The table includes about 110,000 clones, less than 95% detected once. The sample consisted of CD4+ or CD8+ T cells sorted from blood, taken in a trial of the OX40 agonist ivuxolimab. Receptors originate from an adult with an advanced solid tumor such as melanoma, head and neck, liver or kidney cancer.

The CDR3 protein is CSVVGPGAREKLFF. The CDR3 region has the DNA TGCAGCGTTGTAGGGCCGGGGGCTCGTGAAAAACTGTTTTTT. The chain links TRBV29-1 to TRBJ1-4; D might be TRBD1 (6 bases). Trimming took off 4 bases at V and 7 bases at J, with 16 bases between the two ends. This CDR3 is built from 14 residues. Germline V CDR1 and CDR2: SQVTM, ANQGSEA.

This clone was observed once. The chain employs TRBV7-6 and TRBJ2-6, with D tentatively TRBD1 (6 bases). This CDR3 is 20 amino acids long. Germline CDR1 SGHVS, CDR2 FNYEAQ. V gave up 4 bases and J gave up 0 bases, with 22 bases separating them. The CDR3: CASSSRGTHTHASGANVLTF. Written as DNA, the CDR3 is TGTGCCAGCAGCTCCAGGGGTACCCATACCCATGCCTCTGGGGCCAACGTCCTGACTTTC.

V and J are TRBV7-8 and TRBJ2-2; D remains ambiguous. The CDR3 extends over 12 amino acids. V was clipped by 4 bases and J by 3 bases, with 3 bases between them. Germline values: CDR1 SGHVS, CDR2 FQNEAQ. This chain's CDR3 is CASSSYTGELFF. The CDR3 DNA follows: TGTGCCAGCAGCTCCTACACCGGGGAGCTGTTTTTT.

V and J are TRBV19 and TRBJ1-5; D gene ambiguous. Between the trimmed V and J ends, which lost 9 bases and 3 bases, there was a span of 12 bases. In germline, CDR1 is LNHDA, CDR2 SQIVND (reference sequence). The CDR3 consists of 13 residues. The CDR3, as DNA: TGTGCCAGCGACCGGGATACCAATCAGCCCCAGCATTTT. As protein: CASDRDTNQPQHF.

DNA of the CDR3: TGTGCCAGCTCTGTAACAGGACTGGGTGGCTACACCTTC. This encodes CASSVTGLGGYTF. The chain uses TRBV18 and TRBJ1-2, with D tentatively TRBD1 (5 bases). The germline gives CDR1 KGHSH, CDR2 LQKENI. V lost 6 bases, J lost 7 bases, and 15 bases lay in between. The CDR3 has 13 residues. The whole variable domain, remainder taken from reference TRBV18 and TRBJ1-2, is NAGVMQNPRHLVRRRGQEARLRCSPMKGHSHVYWYRQLPEEGLKFMVYLQKENIIDESGMPKERFSAEFPKEGPSILRIQQVVRGDSAAYFCASSVTGLGGYTFGSGTRLTVV.

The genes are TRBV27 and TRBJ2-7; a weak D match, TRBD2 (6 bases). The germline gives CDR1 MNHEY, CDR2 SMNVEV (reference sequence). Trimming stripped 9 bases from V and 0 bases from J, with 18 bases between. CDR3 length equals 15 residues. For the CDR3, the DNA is TGTGCCAGTCACACCAGCGGGCCCAGCTCCTACGAGCAGTACTTC. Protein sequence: CASHTSGPSSYEQYF.

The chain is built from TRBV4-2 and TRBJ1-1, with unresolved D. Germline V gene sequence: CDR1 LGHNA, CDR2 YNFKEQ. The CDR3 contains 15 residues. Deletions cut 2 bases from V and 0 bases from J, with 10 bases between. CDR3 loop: CASSQPKGMNTEAFF. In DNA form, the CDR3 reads TGTGCCAGCAGCCAACCTAAGGGTATGAACACTGAAGCTTTCTTT.

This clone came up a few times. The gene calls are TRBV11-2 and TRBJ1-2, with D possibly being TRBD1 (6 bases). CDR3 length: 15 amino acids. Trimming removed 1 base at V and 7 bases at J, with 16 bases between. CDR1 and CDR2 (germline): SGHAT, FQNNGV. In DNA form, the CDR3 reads TGTGCCAGCAGCTTAGGAAGCAATCCGGGGGCTGGCTACACCTTC. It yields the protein CASSLGSNPGAGYTF. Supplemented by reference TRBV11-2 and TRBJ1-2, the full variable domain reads EAGVAQSPRYKIIEKRQSVAFWCNPISGHATLYWYQQILGQGPKLLIQFQNNGVVDDSQLPKDRFSAERLKGVDSTLKIQPAKLEDSAVYLCASSLGSNPGAGYTFGSGTRLTVV.

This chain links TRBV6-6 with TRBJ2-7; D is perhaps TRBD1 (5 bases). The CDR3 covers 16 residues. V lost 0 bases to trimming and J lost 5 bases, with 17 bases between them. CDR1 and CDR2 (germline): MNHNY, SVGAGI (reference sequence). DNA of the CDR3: TGTGCCAGCAGTTACTCTCCGGGTAGATGGGGCGACGAGCAGTACTTC. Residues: CASSYSPGRWGDEQYF.

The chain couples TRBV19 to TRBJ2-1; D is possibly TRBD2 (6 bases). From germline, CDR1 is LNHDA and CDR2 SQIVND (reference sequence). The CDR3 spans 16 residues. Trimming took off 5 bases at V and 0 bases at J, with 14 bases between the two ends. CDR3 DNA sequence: TGTGCCAGTAGTCCCAGGACTATGAGCTCCTACAATGAGCAGTTCTTC. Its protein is CASSPRTMSSYNEQFF.